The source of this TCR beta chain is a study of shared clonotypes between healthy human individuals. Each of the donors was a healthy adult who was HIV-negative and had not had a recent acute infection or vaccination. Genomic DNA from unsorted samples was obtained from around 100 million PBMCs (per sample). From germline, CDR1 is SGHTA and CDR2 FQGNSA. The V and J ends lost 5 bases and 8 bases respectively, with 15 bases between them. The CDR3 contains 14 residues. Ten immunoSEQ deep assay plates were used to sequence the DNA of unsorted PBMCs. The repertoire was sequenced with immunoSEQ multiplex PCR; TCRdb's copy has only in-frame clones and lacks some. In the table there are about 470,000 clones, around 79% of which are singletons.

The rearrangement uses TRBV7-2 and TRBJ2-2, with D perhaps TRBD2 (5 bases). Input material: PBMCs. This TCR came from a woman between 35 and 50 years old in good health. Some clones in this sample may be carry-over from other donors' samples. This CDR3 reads CASSAILDAGELFF. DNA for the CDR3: TGTGCCAGCAGCGCCATACTAGATGCTGGGGAGCTGTTTTTT.